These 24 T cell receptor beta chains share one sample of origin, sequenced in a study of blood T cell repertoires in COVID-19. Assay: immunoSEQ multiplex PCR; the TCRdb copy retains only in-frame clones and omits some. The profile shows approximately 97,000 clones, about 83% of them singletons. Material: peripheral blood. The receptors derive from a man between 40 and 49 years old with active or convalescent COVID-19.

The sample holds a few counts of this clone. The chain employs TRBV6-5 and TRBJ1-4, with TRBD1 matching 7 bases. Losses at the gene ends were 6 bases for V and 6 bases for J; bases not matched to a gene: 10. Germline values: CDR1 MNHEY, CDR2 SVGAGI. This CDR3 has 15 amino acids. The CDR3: CASSPRDSRDEKLFF. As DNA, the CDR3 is TGTGCCAGCAGCCCCCGGGACAGCAGAGATGAAAAACTGTTTTTT.

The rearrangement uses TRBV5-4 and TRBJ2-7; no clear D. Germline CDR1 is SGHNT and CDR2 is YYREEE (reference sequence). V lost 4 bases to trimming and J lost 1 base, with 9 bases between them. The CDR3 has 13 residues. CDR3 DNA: TGTGCCAGCAGCCCCTCGGGTTCCTACGAGCAGTACTTC. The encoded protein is CASSPSGSYEQYF.

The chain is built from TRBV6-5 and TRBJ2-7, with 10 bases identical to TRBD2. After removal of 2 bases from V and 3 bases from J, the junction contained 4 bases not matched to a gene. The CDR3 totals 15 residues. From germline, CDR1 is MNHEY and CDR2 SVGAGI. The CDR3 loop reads CASSYGAGGGYEQYF. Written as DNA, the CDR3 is TGTGCCAGCAGTTACGGAGCGGGGGGGGGCTACGAGCAGTACTTC.

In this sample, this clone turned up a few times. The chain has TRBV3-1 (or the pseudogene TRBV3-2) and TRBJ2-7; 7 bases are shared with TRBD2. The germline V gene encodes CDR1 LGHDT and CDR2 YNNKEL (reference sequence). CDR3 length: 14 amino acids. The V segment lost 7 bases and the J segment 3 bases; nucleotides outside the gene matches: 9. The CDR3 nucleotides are TGTGCCAGCAATCACGGCGGGGGTAGCTACGAGCAGTACTTC. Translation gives CASNHGGGSYEQYF.

The CDR3, as DNA: TGTGCCAGCAGTTACTCGTCGCGTCAGCCCCAGCATTTT. Encoded protein: CASSYSSRQPQHF. This sequence joins TRBV6-5 and TRBJ1-5; D uncertain. CDR1 and CDR2 from the germline V gene are MNHEY and SVGAGI. The CDR3 has 13 amino acids. V was trimmed by 0 bases and J by 6 bases, leaving 6 bases between them.

CDR3 in DNA: TGTGCCAGCACCAGAAGTCAGGGGGCTTCAGAGACCCAGTACTTC. The encoded protein is CASTRSQGASETQYF. The chain is built from TRBV5-4 and TRBJ2-5, with 8 bases lining up with TRBD1. The CDR3 extends over 15 amino acids. With 6 bases clipped from V and 4 bases from J, the junction kept 11 bases outside the gene matches. The V gene's germline CDR1 is SGHNT and CDR2 YYREEE (reference sequence).

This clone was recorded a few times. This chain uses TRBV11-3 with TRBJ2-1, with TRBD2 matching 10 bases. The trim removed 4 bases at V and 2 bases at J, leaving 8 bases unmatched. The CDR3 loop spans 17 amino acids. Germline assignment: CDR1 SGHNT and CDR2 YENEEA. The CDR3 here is CASSCHLAGVTYNEQFF. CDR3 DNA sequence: TGTGCCAGCAGCTGCCACCTAGCGGGGGTTACCTACAATGAGCAGTTCTTC.

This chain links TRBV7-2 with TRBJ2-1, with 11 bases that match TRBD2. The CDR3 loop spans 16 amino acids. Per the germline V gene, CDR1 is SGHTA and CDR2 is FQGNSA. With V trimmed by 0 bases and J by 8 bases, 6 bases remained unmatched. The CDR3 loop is CASSLASGGAWYEQFF. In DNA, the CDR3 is TGTGCCAGCAGCTTAGCTAGCGGGGGGGCCTGGTATGAGCAGTTCTTC.

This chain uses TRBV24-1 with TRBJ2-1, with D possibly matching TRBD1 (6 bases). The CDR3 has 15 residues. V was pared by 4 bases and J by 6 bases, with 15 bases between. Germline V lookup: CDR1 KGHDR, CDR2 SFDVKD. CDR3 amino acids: CATSDPTTGLNEQFF. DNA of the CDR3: TGTGCCACCAGTGACCCAACTACAGGGCTCAATGAGCAGTTCTTC.

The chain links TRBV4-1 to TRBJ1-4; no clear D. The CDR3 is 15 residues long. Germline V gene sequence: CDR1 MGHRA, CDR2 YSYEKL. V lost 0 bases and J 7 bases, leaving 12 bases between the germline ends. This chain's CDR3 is CASSQDQVTGEKLFF. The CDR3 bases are TGCGCCAGCAGCCAAGATCAAGTCACTGGTGAAAAACTGTTTTTT.

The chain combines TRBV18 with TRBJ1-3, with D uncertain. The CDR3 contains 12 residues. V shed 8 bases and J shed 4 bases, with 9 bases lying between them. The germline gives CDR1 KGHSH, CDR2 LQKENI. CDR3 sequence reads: CASPTGGNTIYF. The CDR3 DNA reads TGTGCCAGCCCTACCGGGGGAAACACCATATATTTT.

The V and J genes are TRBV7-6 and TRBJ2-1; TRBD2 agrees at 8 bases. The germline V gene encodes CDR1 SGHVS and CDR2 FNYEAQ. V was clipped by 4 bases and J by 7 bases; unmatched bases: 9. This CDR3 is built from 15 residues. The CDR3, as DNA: TGTGCCAGCAGCTATGCGGGGGGCCGATGGAATGAGCAGTTCTTC. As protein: CASSYAGGRWNEQFF.

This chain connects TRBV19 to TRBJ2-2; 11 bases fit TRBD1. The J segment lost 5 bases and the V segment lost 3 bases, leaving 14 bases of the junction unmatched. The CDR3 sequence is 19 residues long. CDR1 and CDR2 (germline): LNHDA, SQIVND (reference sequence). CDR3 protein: CASSITLTGTGGKTGELFF. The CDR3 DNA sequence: TGTGCCAGTAGTATCACCCTTACCGGGACAGGGGGAAAAACCGGGGAGCTGTTTTTT.

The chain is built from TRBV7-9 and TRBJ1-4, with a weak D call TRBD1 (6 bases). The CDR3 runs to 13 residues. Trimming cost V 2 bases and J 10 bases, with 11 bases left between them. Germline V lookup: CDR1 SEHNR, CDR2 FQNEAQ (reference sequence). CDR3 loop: CASSLSGQGKLFF. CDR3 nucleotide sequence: TGTGCCAGCAGCTTATCGGGACAAGGAAAACTGTTTTTT.

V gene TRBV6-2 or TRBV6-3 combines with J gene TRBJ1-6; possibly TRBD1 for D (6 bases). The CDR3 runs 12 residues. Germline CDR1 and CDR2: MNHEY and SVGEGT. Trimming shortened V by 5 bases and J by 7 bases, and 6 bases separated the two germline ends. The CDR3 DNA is TGTGCCAGCAGTACAGGGAATTCACCCCTCCACTTT. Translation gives CASSTGNSPLHF.

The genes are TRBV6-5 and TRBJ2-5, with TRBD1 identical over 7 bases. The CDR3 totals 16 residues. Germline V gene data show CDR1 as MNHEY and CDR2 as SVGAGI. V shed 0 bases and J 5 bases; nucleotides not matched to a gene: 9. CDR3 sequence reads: CASSYSRGGGRETQYF. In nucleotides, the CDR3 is TGTGCCAGCAGTTACTCGAGAGGGGGCGGAAGGGAGACCCAGTACTTC.

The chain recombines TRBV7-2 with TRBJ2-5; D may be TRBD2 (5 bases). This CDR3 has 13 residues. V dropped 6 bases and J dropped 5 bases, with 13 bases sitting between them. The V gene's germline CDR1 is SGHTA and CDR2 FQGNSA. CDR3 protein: CASRPDLVETQYF. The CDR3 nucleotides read TGTGCCAGCAGACCGGACTTGGTGGAGACCCAGTACTTC.

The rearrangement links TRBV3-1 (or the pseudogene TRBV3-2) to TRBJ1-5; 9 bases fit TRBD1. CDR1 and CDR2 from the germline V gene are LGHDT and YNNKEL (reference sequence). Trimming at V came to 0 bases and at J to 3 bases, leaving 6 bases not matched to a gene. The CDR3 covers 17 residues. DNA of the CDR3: TGTGCCAGCAGCCAAGAAGGGGGACAGGGTCCCAATCAGCCCCAGCATTTT. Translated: CASSQEGGQGPNQPQHF.

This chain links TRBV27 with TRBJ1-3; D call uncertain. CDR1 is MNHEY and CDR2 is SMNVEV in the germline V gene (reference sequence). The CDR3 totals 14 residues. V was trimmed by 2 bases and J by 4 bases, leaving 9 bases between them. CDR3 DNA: TGTGCCAGCAGTTTAAGCATTTCGGGAAACACCATATATTTT. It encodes CASSLSISGNTIYF.

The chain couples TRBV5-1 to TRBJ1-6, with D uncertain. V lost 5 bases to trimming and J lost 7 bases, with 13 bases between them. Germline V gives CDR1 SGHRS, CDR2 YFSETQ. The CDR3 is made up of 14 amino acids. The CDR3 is CASSPGEVNSPLHF. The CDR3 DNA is TGCGCCAGCAGTCCGGGTGAGGTAAATTCACCCCTCCACTTT. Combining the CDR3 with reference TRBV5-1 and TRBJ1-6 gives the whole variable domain KAGVTQTPRYLIKTRGQQVTLSCSPISGHRSVSWYQQTPGQGLQFLFEYFSETQRNKGNFPGRFSGRQFSNSRSEMNVSTLELGDSALYLCASSPGEVNSPLHFGNGTRLTVT.

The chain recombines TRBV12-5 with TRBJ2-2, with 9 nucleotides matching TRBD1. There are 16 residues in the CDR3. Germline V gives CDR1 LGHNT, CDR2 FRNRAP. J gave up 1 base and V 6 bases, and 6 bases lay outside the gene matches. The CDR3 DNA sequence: TGTGCTAGTGGACCCGGGACAGGGAAGAACACCGGGGAGCTGTTTTTT. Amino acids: CASGPGTGKNTGELFF. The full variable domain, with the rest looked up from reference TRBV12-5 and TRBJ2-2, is DARVTQTPRHKVTEMGQEVTMRCQPILGHNTVFWYRQTMMQGLELLAYFRNRAPLDDSGMPKDRFSAEMPDATLATLKIQPSEPRDSAVYFCASGPGTGKNTGELFFGEGSRLTVL.

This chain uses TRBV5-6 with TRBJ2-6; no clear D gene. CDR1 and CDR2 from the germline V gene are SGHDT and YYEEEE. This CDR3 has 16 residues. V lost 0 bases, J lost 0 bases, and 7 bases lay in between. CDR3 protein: CASSLVVSSGANVLTF. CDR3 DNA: TGTGCCAGCAGCTTGGTTGTGAGCTCTGGGGCCAACGTCCTGACTTTC.

The CDR3 is CASSPGRRLDGYTF. The CDR3 region has the DNA TGTGCCAGTAGTCCAGGGCGCAGGCTCGATGGCTACACCTTC. J is TRBJ1-2 and V is TRBV19; the D gene is possibly TRBD1 (5 bases). Germline CDR1 reads LNHDA; CDR2 reads SQIVND (reference sequence). The CDR3 extends over 14 amino acids. V lost 5 bases and J lost 6, with 16 bases in between.

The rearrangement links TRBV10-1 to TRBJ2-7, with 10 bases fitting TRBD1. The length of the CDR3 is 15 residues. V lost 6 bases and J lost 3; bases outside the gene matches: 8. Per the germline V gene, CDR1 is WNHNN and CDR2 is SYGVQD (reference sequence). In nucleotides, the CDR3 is TGCGCCAGCAGGGAGGGACAGGGGAACAACTACGAGCAGTACTTC. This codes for CASREGQGNNYEQYF.